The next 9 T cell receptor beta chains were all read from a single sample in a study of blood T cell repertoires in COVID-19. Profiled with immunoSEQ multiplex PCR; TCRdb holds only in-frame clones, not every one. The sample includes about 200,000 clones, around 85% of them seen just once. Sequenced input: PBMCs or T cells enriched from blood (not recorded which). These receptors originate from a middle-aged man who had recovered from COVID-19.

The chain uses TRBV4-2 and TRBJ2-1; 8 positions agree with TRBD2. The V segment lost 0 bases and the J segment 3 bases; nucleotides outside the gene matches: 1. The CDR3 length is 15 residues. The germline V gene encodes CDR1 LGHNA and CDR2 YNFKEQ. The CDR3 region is CASSQDSGSYNEQFF. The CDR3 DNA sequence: TGTGCCAGCAGCCAAGACAGCGGGAGCTACAATGAGCAGTTCTTC.

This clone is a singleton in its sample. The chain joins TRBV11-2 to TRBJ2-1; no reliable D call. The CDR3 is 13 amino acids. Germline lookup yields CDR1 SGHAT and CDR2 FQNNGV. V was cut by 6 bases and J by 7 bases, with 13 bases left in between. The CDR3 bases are TGTGCCAGCAGTACGCGGCCTGGGAATGAGCAGTTCTTC. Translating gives CASSTRPGNEQFF.

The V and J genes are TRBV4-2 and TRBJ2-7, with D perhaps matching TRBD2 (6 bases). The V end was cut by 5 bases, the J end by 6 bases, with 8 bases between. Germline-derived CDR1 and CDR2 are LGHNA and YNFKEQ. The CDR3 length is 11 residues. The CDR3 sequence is CASSSAGEQYF. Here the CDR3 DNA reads TGTGCCAGCAGCTCAGCGGGCGAGCAGTACTTC.

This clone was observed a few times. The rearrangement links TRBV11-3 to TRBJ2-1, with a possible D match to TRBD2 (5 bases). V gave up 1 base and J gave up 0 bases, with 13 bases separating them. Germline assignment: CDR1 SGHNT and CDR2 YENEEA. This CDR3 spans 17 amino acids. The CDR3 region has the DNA TGTGCCAGCAGCTTAGTGCCGGGGTCCAGCTCCTACAATGAGCAGTTCTTC. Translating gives CASSLVPGSSSYNEQFF. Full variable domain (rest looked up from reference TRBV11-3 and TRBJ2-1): EAGVVQSPRYKIIEKKQPVAFWCNPISGHNTLYWYLQNLGQGPELLIRYENEEAVDDSQLPKDRFSAERLKGVDSTLKIQPAELGDSAVYLCASSLVPGSSSYNEQFFGPGTRLTVL.

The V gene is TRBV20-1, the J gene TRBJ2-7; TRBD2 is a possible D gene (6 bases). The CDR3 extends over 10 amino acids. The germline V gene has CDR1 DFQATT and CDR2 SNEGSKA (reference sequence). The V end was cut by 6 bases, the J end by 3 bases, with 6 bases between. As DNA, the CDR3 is TGCAGTGCGGGGGGCTACGAGCAGTACTTC. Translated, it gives CSAGGYEQYF.

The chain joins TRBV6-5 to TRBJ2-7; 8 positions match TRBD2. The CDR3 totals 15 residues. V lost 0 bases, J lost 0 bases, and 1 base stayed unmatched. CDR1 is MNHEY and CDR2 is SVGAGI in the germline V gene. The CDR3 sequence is CASSYSGTSSYEQYF. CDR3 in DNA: TGTGCCAGCAGTTACTCCGGGACTAGCTCCTACGAGCAGTACTTC.

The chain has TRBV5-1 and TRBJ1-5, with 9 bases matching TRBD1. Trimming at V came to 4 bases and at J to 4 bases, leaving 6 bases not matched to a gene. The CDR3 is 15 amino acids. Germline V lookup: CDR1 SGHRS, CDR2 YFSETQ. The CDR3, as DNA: TGCGCCAGCAGCATCGGGACAGGGAATAATCAGCCCCAGCATTTT. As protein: CASSIGTGNNQPQHF. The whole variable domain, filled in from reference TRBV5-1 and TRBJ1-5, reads KAGVTQTPRYLIKTRGQQVTLSCSPISGHRSVSWYQQTPGQGLQFLFEYFSETQRNKGNFPGRFSGRQFSNSRSEMNVSTLELGDSALYLCASSIGTGNNQPQHFGDGTRLSIL.

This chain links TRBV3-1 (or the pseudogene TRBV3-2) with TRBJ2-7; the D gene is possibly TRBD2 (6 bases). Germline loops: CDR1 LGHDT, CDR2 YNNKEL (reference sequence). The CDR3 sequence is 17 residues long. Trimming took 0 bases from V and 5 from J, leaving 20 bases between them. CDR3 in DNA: TGTGCCAGCAGCCAAGACCAAATTCGCCCGGGGGACCACGAGCAGTACTTC. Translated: CASSQDQIRPGDHEQYF.

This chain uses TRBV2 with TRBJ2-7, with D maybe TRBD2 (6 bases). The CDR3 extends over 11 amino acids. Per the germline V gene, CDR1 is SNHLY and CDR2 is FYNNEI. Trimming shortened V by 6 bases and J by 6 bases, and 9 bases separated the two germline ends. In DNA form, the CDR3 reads TGTGCCAGCAGAAGGGGAGGCGAGCAGTACTTC. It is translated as CASRRGGEQYF.